Listed here is a single TCR beta chain. The sample belongs to a study of blood T cell repertoires in COVID-19. The CDR3 is made up of 12 amino acids. The germline V gene has CDR1 MDHEN and CDR2 SYDVKM. V shed 4 bases, J shed 9 bases, and the junction held 0 bases outside the gene matches. Enrolled through a virtual design, the participants were between about 18 and 100 years of age and came from 24 US areas. Clinical history reported by participants formed the basis on which cohorts were assigned. Methods used by the authors: By means of reference gene primer amplification, nucleated cell counts were estimated. Libraries were prepared by immunoSEQ multiplex PCR; TCRdb keeps only in-frame clonotypes and omits some of them. V, J and clone size are taken as reported in that table, and D and trimming were inferred from the DNA itself. The data contain approximately 150,000 clones, about 88% of them seen just once; the ten biggest clones take up 1% to 1.5%.

The TCR comes from a human donor with acute COVID-19. The donor label of this sample is uncertain. Sequencing was performed on PBMCs or T cells enriched from blood (not recorded which). The chain uses TRBV28 and TRBJ2-3, with 11 bases that match TRBD1. This CDR3 reads CASSWDRGTQYF. CDR3 in DNA: TGTGCCAGCAGTTGGGACAGGGGGACGCAGTATTTT.